A single T cell receptor (beta chain) is shown here with its context. This sample is drawn from a study of regulatory T cells in long-lasting Graves disease. For TCR beta, libraries came from iRepertoire HTBI primers and Arm-PCR of CDR3 regions. TCRdb redid the calling of the multiplex PCR reads with MiXCR, one entry per CDR3 protein. Of 500,000 to 700,000 distinct CDR3 sequences in the sample, 16% were seen once. Germline lookup yields CDR1 DFQATT and CDR2 SNEGSKA (reference sequence). CDR3 length equals 12 residues. The V end lost 6 bases, the J end lost 2 bases, and 11 bases lay between the germline ends. Time point indicated: newly diagnosed GD, antithyroid drugs for less than 3 months. Scientists built the TCR library using RNA that was extracted from PBMCs. This same sample was also part of a study on T cells in Graves' hyperthyroidism and ophthalmopathy.

The specimen comprised peripheral blood mononuclear cells (PBMCs), sampled at new diagnosis, from a patient treated with antithyroid drugs. This TCR derives from a woman aged 25 to 39 with Graves disease. This chain joins TRBV20-1 and TRBJ2-7; D may be TRBD1 (6 bases). The DNA for the CDR3 is TGCAGTGCCAAACAGGGAACCTACGAGCAGTACTTC. This codes for CSAKQGTYEQYF.